Described below is a single T cell receptor (beta chain) sequence and its context. The antigen is unknown. Profiled with immunoSEQ multiplex PCR; TCRdb holds only in-frame clones, not every one. The sample includes about 36,000 clones, 88% of them seen just once. The data stem from a study of OX40 agonist ivuxolimab in advanced cancers. The wider study: Patients treated during dose escalation were battling hepatocellular carcinoma, melanoma, renal cell or head and neck cancer. Three partial responders included one hepatocellular carcinoma patient and two cutaneous melanoma patients.

Study results and limitations: Some nonresponders likewise displayed low normalized T-cell clonal expansion.

This receptor was obtained from an adult with an advanced solid tumor such as melanoma, head and neck, liver or kidney cancer. Sequencing used CD4+ or CD8+ T cells sorted from blood, obtained in a trial of the OX40 agonist ivuxolimab.

The CDR3 nucleotides are TGTGCCAGCAGTTCCAGGGTTCTGAACACTGAAGCTTTCTTT. Amino acids: CASSSRVLNTEAFF. The chain has TRBV28 and TRBJ1-1; D may be TRBD1 (5 bases). V lost 4 bases and J lost 0, with 9 bases in between. The CDR3 sequence is 14 residues long. Germline-derived CDR1 and CDR2 are MDHEN and SYDVKM.